One T cell receptor beta chain is described in this entry. Method: immunoSEQ multiplex PCR; TCRdb's copy keeps in-frame clones and lacks some. The repertoire includes tens of thousands of clones, roughly nine tenths of them detected once, and about 1% sits in the top ten. The sample is drawn from a study of OX40 agonist ivuxolimab in advanced cancers. The CDR3 loop spans 15 amino acids. Germline V gene data show CDR1 as SQVTM and CDR2 as ANQGSEA. Germline trimming cut 2 bases from V and 4 bases from J; bases unmatched to any gene: 10. The sample was CD4+ or CD8+ T cells sorted from blood, taken in a trial of the OX40 agonist ivuxolimab. The genes are TRBV29-1 and TRBJ2-5, with 7 bases lining up with TRBD1. The TCR sequence derives from an adult with an advanced solid tumor such as melanoma, head and neck, liver or kidney cancer. CDR3 protein: CSVEPPGGQGETQYF. The CDR3 nucleotides are TGCAGCGTTGAACCGCCAGGGGGTCAAGGAGAGACCCAGTACTTC.